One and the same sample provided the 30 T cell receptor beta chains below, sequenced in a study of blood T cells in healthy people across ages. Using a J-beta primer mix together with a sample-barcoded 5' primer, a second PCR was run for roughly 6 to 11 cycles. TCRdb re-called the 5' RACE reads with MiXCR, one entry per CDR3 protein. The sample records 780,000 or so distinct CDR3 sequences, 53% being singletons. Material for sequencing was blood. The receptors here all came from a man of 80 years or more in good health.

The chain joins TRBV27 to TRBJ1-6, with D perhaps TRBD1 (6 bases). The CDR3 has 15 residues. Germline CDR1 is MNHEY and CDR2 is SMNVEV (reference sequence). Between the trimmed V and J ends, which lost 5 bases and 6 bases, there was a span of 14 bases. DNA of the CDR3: TGTGCCAGCAGTAGAGAACAGGGACGTAATTCACCCCTCCACTTT. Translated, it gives CASSREQGRNSPLHF.

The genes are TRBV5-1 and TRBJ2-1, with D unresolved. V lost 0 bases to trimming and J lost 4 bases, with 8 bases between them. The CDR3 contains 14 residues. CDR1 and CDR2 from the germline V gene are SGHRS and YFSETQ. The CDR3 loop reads CASSLVTRYNEQFF. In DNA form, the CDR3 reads TGCGCCAGCAGCTTGGTAACGAGGTACAATGAGCAGTTCTTC. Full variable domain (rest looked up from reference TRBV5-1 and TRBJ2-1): KAGVTQTPRYLIKTRGQQVTLSCSPISGHRSVSWYQQTPGQGLQFLFEYFSETQRNKGNFPGRFSGRQFSNSRSEMNVSTLELGDSALYLCASSLVTRYNEQFFGPGTRLTVL.

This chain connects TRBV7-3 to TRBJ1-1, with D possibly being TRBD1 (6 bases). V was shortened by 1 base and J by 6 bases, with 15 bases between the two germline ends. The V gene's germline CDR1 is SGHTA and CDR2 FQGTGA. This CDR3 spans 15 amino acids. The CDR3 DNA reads TGTGCCAGCAGCTTAATCCTGGGGGCGCAGGCTGAAGCTTTCTTT. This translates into CASSLILGAQAEAFF.

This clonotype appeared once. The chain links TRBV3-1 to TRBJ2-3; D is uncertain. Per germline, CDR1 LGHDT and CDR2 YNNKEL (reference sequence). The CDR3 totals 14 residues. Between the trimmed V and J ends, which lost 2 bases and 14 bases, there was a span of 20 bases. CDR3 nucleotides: TGTGCCAGCAGCCAACCCCTGATTAGCAGAGACGCGTATTTT. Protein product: CASSQPLISRDAYF.

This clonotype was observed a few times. The CDR3 here is CSVSGPSTLAGETQYF. In DNA form, the CDR3 reads TGCAGCGTTTCCGGACCCTCTACTCTGGCAGGAGAGACCCAGTACTTC. The gene calls are TRBV29-1 and TRBJ2-5; D is uncertain. CDR1 and CDR2 from the germline V gene are SQVTM and ANQGSEA. The CDR3 spans 16 residues. Trimming cost V 5 bases and J 4 bases, with 23 bases left between them.

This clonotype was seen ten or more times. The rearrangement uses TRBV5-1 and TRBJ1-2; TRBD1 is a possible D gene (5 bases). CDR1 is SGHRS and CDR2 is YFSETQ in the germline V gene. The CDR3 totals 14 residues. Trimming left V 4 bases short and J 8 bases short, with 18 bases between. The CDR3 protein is CASSTTASSMGYTF. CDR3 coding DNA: TGCGCCAGCAGCACGACAGCGAGTTCGATGGGCTACACCTTC.

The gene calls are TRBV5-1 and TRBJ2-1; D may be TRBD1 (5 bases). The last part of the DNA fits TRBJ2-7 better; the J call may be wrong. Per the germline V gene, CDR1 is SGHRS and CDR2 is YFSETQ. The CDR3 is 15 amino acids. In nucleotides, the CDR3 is TGCGCCAGCAGCTTGCTAGGGGCGCAATACAATGAGCAGTACTTC. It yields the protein CASSLLGAQYNEQYF.

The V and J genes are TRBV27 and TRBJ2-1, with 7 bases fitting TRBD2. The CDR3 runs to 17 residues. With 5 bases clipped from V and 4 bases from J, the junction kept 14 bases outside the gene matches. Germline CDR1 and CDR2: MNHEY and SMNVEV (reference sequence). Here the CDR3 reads CASSPITLAGLYNEQFF. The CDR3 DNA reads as TGTGCCAGCAGTCCTATTACTTTAGCGGGTTTATACAATGAGCAGTTCTTC.

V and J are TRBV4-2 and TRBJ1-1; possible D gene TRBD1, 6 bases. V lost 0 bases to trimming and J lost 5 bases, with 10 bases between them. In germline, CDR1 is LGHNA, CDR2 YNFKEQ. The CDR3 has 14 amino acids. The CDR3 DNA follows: TGTGCCAGCAGCCAAGACAGGGGTTGGACTGAAGCTTTCTTT. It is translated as CASSQDRGWTEAFF.

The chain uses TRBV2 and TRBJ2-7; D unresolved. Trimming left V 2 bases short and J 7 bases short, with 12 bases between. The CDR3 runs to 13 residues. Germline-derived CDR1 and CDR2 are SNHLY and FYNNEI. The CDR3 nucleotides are TGTGCCAGCAGTGAACGTATGACGGTGGAGCAGTACTTC. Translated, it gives CASSERMTVEQYF.

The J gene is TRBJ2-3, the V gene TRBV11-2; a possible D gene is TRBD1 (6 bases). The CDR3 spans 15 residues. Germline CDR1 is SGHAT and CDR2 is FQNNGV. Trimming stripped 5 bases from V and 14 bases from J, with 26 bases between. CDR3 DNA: TGTGCCAGCAGCCCCATCGGGACATTACACAGATACGCGTATTTT. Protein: CASSPIGTLHRYAYF.

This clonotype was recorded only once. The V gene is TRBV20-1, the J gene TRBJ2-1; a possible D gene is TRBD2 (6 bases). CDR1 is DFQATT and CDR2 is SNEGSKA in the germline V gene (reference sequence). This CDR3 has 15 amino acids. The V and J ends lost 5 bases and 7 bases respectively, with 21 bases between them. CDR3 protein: CSAPEILAAGNEQFF. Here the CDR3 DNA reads TGCAGTGCTCCCGAAATACTAGCAGCCGGGAATGAGCAGTTCTTC.

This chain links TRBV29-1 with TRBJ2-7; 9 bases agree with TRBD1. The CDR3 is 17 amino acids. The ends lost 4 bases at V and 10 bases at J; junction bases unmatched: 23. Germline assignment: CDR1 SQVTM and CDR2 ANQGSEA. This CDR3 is CSVGAGPDRGLYAAQYF. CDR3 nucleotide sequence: TGCAGCGTTGGAGCGGGCCCGGACAGGGGATTATACGCGGCCCAGTACTTC.

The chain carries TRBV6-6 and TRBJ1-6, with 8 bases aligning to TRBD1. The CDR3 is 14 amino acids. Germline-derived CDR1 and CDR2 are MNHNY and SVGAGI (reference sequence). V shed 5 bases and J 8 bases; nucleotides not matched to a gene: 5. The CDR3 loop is CASSPRGPYSPLHF. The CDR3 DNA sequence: TGTGCCAGCAGTCCCAGGGGGCCTTATTCACCCCTCCACTTT.

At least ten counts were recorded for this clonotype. CDR3 in DNA: TGCAGCGTTGAAGGCGGGGAGACCTACGAGCAGTACTTC. It yields the protein CSVEGGETYEQYF. V and J are TRBV29-1 and TRBJ2-7; D is perhaps TRBD2 (6 bases). This CDR3 is 13 amino acids long. V was cut by 1 base and J by 2 bases, with 9 bases left in between. Looked up from germline, CDR1 is SQVTM and CDR2 is ANQGSEA.

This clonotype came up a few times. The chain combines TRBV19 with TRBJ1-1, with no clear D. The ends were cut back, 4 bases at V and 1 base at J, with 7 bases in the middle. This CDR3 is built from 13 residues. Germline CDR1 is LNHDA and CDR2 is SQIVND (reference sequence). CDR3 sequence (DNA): TGTGCCAGTAGTACCATCGGGAACACTGAAGCTTTCTTT. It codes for CASSTIGNTEAFF.

The CDR3 DNA reads as TGTGCCAGCAGCTTATCCGGGACACCTAATGAAAAACTGTTTTTT. The encoded protein is CASSLSGTPNEKLFF. The chain carries TRBV13 and TRBJ1-4; possibly TRBD1 for D (6 bases). The CDR3 sequence is 15 residues long. Between the trimmed V and J ends, which lost 2 bases and 3 bases, there was a span of 10 bases. CDR1 is PRHDT and CDR2 is FYEKMQ in the germline V gene (reference sequence). Supplemented by reference TRBV13 and TRBJ1-4, the full variable domain reads AAGVIQSPRHLIKEKRETATLKCYPIPRHDTVYWYQQGPGQDPQFLISFYEKMQSDKGSIPDRFSAQQFSDYHSELNMSSLELGDSALYFCASSLSGTPNEKLFFGSGTQLSVL.

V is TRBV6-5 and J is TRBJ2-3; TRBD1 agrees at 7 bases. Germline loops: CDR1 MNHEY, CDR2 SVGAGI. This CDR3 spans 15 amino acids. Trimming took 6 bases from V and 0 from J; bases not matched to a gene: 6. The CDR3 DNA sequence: TGTGCCAGCAGACAGGGACAGACTAGCACAGATACGCAGTATTTT. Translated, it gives CASRQGQTSTDTQYF.

The CDR3 sequence is CASTSTLSPRDAYF. The CDR3 nucleotides read TGTGCCAGCACCTCGACCCTTTCCCCCAGAGACGCGTATTTT. The rearrangement joins TRBV7-2 to TRBJ2-3; D is undetermined. Germline lookup yields CDR1 SGHTA and CDR2 FQGNSA. The CDR3 has 14 amino acids. V was shortened by 7 bases and J by 14 bases, with 25 bases between the two germline ends.

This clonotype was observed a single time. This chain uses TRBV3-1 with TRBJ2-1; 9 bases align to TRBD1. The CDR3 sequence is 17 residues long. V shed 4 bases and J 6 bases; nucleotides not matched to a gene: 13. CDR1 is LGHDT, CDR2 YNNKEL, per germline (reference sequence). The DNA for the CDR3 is TGTGCCAGCAGCCTCGGGACAGGGCGGCCCCTCCCCAATGAGCAGTTCTTC. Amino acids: CASSLGTGRPLPNEQFF.

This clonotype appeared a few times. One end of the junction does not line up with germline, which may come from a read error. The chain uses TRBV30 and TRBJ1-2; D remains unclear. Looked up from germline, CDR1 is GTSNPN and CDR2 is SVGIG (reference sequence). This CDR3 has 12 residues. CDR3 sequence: CAGRWYMQGYTF. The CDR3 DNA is TGTGCCGGGAGGTGGTACATGCAGGGCTACACCTTC.

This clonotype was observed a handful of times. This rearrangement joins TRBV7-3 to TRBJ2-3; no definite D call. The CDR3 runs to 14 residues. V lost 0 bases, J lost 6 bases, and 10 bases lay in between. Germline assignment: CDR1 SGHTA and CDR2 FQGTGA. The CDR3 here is CASSLTGPIDTQYF. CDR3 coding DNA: TGTGCCAGCAGCTTAACGGGCCCCATCGATACGCAGTATTTT.

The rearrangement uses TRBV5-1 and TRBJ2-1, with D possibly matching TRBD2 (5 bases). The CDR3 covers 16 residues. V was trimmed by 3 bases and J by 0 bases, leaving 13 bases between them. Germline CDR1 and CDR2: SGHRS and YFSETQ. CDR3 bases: TGCGCCAGCAGCTCGACTATCGCTAACTCCTACAATGAGCAGTTCTTC. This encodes CASSSTIANSYNEQFF.

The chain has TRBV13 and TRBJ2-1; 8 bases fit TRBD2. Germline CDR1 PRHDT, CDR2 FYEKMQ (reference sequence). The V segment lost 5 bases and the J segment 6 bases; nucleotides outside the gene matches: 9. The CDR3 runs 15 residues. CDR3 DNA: TGTGCCAGCAGCCCCGTAGGGCGGGAGGTCAATGAGCAGTTCTTC. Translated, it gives CASSPVGREVNEQFF.

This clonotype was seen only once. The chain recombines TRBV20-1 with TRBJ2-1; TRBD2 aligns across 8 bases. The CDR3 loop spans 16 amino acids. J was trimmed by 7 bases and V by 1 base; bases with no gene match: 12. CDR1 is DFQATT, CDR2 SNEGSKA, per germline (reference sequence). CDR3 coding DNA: TGCAGTGCTAGAGCGAAGCGGGAGACTCGTTGGAATGAGCAGTTCTTC. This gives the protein CSARAKRETRWNEQFF.

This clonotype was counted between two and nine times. In DNA form, the CDR3 reads TGTGCCAGCAGTGAACTTGCGAGTGGTGAGCAGTTCTTC. Translating it yields CASSELASGEQFF. The chain links TRBV6-1 to TRBJ2-1, with D unresolved. Per germline, CDR1 MNHNS and CDR2 SASEGT. V lost 2 bases and J 9 bases, leaving 11 bases between the germline ends. The CDR3 sequence is 13 residues long.

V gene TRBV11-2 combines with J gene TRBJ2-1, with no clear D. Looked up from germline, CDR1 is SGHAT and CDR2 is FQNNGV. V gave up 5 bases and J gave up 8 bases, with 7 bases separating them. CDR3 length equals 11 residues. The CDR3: CASSPIYEQFF. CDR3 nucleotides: TGTGCCAGCAGCCCAATCTATGAGCAGTTCTTC.

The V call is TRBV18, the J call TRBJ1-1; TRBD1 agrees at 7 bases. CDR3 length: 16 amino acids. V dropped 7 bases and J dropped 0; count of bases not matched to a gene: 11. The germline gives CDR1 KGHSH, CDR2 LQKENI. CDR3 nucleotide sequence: TGTGCCAGCTTACCGTCGGGACAGACTATGAACACTGAAGCTTTCTTT. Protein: CASLPSGQTMNTEAFF.

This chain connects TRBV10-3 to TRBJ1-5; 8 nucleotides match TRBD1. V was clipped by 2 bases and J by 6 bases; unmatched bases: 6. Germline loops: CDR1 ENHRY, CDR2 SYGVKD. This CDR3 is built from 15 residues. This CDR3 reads CAISEPTGDGQPQHF. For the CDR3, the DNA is TGTGCCATCAGTGAGCCGACAGGGGATGGTCAGCCCCAGCATTTT.

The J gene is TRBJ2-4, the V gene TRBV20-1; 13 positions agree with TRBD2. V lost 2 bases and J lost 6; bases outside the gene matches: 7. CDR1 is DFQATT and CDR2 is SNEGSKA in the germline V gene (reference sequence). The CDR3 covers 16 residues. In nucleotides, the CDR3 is TGCAGTGCTAGATCACCGCGGACTAGCGGGAGAAACATTCAGTACTTC. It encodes CSARSPRTSGRNIQYF.